Sequencing of this T cell receptor beta chain was carried out in a study of blood T cell repertoires in COVID-19. Turning to the study itself: PBMCs, B-cell-depleted T cells, or T cells were the source of the cDNA or gDNA that made up the material.

The CDR3 is made up of 14 amino acids. Germline values: CDR1 MNHEY, CDR2 SMNVEV (reference sequence). V was pared by 2 bases and J by 4 bases, with 3 bases of the junction left unmatched. As originally analysed: Reference gene primer amplification gave nucleated cell count estimates. Clones were read by immunoSEQ multiplex PCR, and TCRdb kept only the in-frame ones, dropping some. The V and J calls and the clone size are those of that table, but D and trimming were determined from the DNA. The table lists about 73,000 clones, around 83% of them singletons. The V gene is TRBV27, the J gene TRBJ1-1; 8 nucleotides match TRBD1. The TCR originated in a woman aged 60 to 75 with acute or convalescent COVID-19. What was sequenced was peripheral blood. This CDR3 reads CASSLRTGFTEAFF. The CDR3 bases are TGTGCCAGCAGTTTAAGGACAGGGTTCACTGAAGCTTTCTTT.